Below, 26 T cell receptor beta chains from the same sample are listed, as sequenced in a study of cytomegalovirus exposure and HLA in healthy donors. PCR primers comprised 60 Vbeta and 13 Jbeta primers. Generated by immunoSEQ multiplex PCR, the TCRdb table keeps only in-frame clones and is missing some. The repertoire holds 170,000 or so clones, with more than 60% as singletons. The specimen was PBMCs. Source of these receptors: a woman between 25 and 40 years old in good health and CMV-seronegative.

CDR3 DNA sequence: TGTGCCAGCTCACTTCCATCACAGGGGAGGTATTCACCCCTCCACTTT. Protein: CASSLPSQGRYSPLHF. The V and J genes are TRBV18 and TRBJ1-6; 7 positions match TRBD1. J lost 8 bases, V lost 4 bases, and 11 bases had no gene match. Looked up from germline, CDR1 is KGHSH and CDR2 is LQKENI. The CDR3 extends over 16 amino acids.

This clone was recorded once. This chain joins TRBV7-8 and TRBJ2-7; no clear D. Trimming cost V 6 bases and J 1 base, with 10 bases left between them. This CDR3 is built from 13 residues. Looked up from germline, CDR1 is SGHVS and CDR2 is FQNEAQ. CDR3 loop: CASRPGLSYEQYF. CDR3 sequence (DNA): TGTGCCAGCAGACCGGGTCTTTCCTACGAGCAGTACTTC.

This chain links TRBV30 with TRBJ2-2, with TRBD2 matching over 9 bases. The length of the CDR3 is 16 residues. J gave up 4 bases and V 3 bases, and 9 bases lay outside the gene matches. Germline loops: CDR1 GTSNPN, CDR2 SVGIG (reference sequence). CDR3 nucleotide sequence: TGTGCCTGGAGGATAATAGCGGGGGCTGGCACCGGGGAGCTGTTTTTT. Amino acids: CAWRIIAGAGTGELFF.

This clone has only a few counts. The gene calls are TRBV6-6 and TRBJ1-6; maybe TRBD1 (5 bases). The V gene's germline CDR1 is MNHNY and CDR2 SVGAGI (reference sequence). V lost 2 bases and J lost 8, with 16 bases in between. The CDR3 is made up of 16 amino acids. The CDR3 sequence: CASSYLLGQSDSPLHF. CDR3 nucleotides: TGTGCCAGCAGTTACCTACTCGGACAATCGGATTCACCCCTCCACTTT.

The chain recombines TRBV18 with TRBJ1-1; no definite D call. The CDR3 covers 14 residues. Trimming left V 4 bases short and J 0 bases short, with 9 bases between. Germline-derived CDR1 and CDR2 are KGHSH and LQKENI. The CDR3 sequence is CASSREVLNTEAFF. In nucleotides, the CDR3 is TGTGCCAGCTCACGGGAGGTCCTGAACACTGAAGCTTTCTTT.

The V call is TRBV29-1, the J call TRBJ2-3; D is perhaps TRBD1 (6 bases). V lost 8 bases to trimming and J lost 5 bases, with 14 bases between them. The germline gives CDR1 SQVTM, CDR2 ANQGSEA. CDR3 length: 12 amino acids. CDR3 region: CSFRQAEDTQYF. CDR3 nucleotide sequence: TGCAGCTTCCGACAGGCGGAAGATACGCAGTATTTT.

This clone turned up a few times. The chain links TRBV15 to TRBJ1-3; 9 nucleotides agree with TRBD1. V was clipped by 8 bases and J by 0 bases; unmatched bases: 8. This CDR3 has 16 residues. Germline-derived CDR1 and CDR2 are LNHNV and YYDKDF (reference sequence). Here the CDR3 reads CATSGTGSTSGNTIYF. For the CDR3, the DNA is TGTGCCACCTCTGGGACAGGGAGCACCTCTGGAAACACCATATATTTT.

The DNA for the CDR3 is TGTGCCAGCAGTGAACGTCCAGCGGACAGGCCTGATGAAAAACTGTTTTTT. Amino acids: CASSERPADRPDEKLFF. V is TRBV6-1 and J is TRBJ1-4; TRBD1 agrees at 7 bases. V lost 2 bases to trimming and J lost 6 bases; unmatched junction nucleotides: 12. Germline V gene data show CDR1 as MNHNS and CDR2 as SASEGT. The CDR3 runs to 17 residues.

The chain links TRBV27 to TRBJ2-7; perhaps TRBD1 as D (6 bases). V lost 8 bases to trimming and J lost 5 bases, with 19 bases between them. The CDR3 is 14 residues long. Germline V lookup: CDR1 MNHEY, CDR2 SMNVEV (reference sequence). This chain's CDR3 is CASGTTGPPNEQYF. The CDR3 DNA follows: TGTGCCAGCGGTACGACAGGACCCCCCAACGAGCAGTACTTC.

The gene calls are TRBV5-1 and TRBJ2-1; 12 bases line up with TRBD2. The CDR3 contains 16 residues. Germline CDR1 SGHRS, CDR2 YFSETQ. Trimming removed 0 bases from V and 6 bases from J; junction bases left unmatched: 4. CDR3 region: CASSLGLAGGTNEQFF. CDR3 in DNA: TGCGCCAGCAGCTTGGGCCTAGCGGGGGGGACCAATGAGCAGTTCTTC. Full variable domain (rest looked up from reference TRBV5-1 and TRBJ2-1): KAGVTQTPRYLIKTRGQQVTLSCSPISGHRSVSWYQQTPGQGLQFLFEYFSETQRNKGNFPGRFSGRQFSNSRSEMNVSTLELGDSALYLCASSLGLAGGTNEQFFGPGTRLTVL.

The CDR3 spells CASSPRPGSYEQYF. Here the CDR3 DNA reads TGTGCCAGCAGCCCTCGTCCGGGATCCTACGAGCAGTACTTC. The J gene is TRBJ2-7, the V gene TRBV27; D might be TRBD2 (5 bases). The CDR3 runs to 14 residues. Trimming stripped 6 bases from V and 1 base from J, with 13 bases between. The germline CDR1 and CDR2 sequences are MNHEY and SMNVEV (reference sequence).

The chain links TRBV2 to TRBJ1-5; the D is unclear. This CDR3 is built from 17 residues. The V gene lost 6 bases and the J gene lost 2 bases, with 20 bases spanning the gap. The germline V gene encodes CDR1 SNHLY and CDR2 FYNNEI. CDR3 sequence: CASRDLVPGLGNQPQHF. The CDR3 DNA is TGTGCCAGCAGGGACCTGGTACCGGGGTTAGGCAATCAGCCCCAGCATTTT.

The chain joins TRBV2 to TRBJ2-1; 11 nucleotides align to TRBD2. The CDR3 is 15 amino acids. Germline values: CDR1 SNHLY, CDR2 FYNNEI. The ends lost 4 bases at V and 8 bases at J; junction bases unmatched: 7. CDR3 region: CASSVLLAGVDEQFF. CDR3 nucleotide sequence: TGTGCCAGCAGTGTATTACTAGCGGGGGTGGATGAGCAGTTCTTC.

A word on this clone: At one end, the junction sequence differs from germline, possibly due to a read error. Different DNA sequences within this sample yield the same CDR3. The rearrangement links TRBV7-9 to TRBJ1-1; D might be TRBD1 (6 bases). The CDR3 length is 13 residues. CDR1 is SEHNR, CDR2 FQNEAQ, per germline (reference sequence). CDR3 DNA sequence: TGTTCCAGCAGCCTAGGGGGGGGTACTGAAGCTTTCTTT. This gives the protein CSSSLGGGTEAFF.

Notes on this clone: Other DNA sequences from this sample encode an identical CDR3 as well. The chain carries TRBV2 and TRBJ1-1; 7 bases are shared with TRBD1. Per germline, CDR1 SNHLY and CDR2 FYNNEI. With 5 bases clipped from V and 2 bases from J, the junction kept 2 bases outside the gene matches. The CDR3 has 13 amino acids. The chain's CDR3 is CASSRDRNTEAFF. CDR3 nucleotide sequence: TGTGCCAGCAGTCGGGACAGAAACACTGAAGCTTTCTTT.

A note on this clone: Additional DNA sequences in this sample encode the identical CDR3. V is TRBV2 and J is TRBJ1-1, with D unclear. Looked up from germline, CDR1 is SNHLY and CDR2 is FYNNEI. CDR3 length: 14 amino acids. V was pared by 4 bases and J by 4 bases, with 13 bases between. The CDR3 sequence is CASSVGGMGTEAFF. The CDR3 DNA is TGTGCCAGCAGTGTTGGAGGAATGGGCACTGAAGCTTTCTTT.

The chain links TRBV28 to TRBJ1-1, with D possibly TRBD1 on 5 matching bases. The V and J ends lost 8 bases and 3 bases respectively, with 13 bases between them. CDR1 is MDHEN and CDR2 is SYDVKM in the germline V gene. This CDR3 comprises 13 residues. The CDR3 DNA reads as TGTGCCAGCGGGTTGGGGGAGGACACTGAAGCTTTCTTT. It specifies CASGLGEDTEAFF.

The rearrangement joins TRBV29-1 to TRBJ2-5; 8 bases align to TRBD2. The length of the CDR3 is 13 residues. From germline, CDR1 is SQVTM and CDR2 ANQGSEA. J gave up 7 bases and V 7 bases, and 11 bases lay outside the gene matches. CDR3 amino acids: CSAGFAGGGTQYF. The DNA of the CDR3 is TGCAGCGCCGGATTTGCGGGGGGCGGGACCCAGTACTTC.

The chain carries TRBV6-5 and TRBJ1-2; a possible D gene is TRBD1 (5 bases). The CDR3 has 12 residues. The V end lost 11 bases, the J end lost 8 bases, and 18 bases lay between the germline ends. Germline assignment: CDR1 MNHEY and CDR2 SVGAGI. The CDR3 DNA reads TGTGCCGGCTGGGGCAGGTTTGGAGGCTACACCTTC. It yields the protein CAGWGRFGGYTF.

V gene TRBV15 combines with J gene TRBJ1-4; 10 positions match TRBD1. Losses at the gene ends were 5 bases for V and 10 bases for J; bases not matched to a gene: 10. From germline, CDR1 is LNHNV and CDR2 YYDKDF (reference sequence). The CDR3 loop spans 15 amino acids. The chain's CDR3 is CATSGRTGGLGKLFF. DNA for the CDR3: TGTGCCACCAGCGGGCGGACAGGGGGGCTTGGAAAACTGTTTTTT.

The gene calls are TRBV5-6 and TRBJ1-4; no definite D call. From germline, CDR1 is SGHDT and CDR2 YYEEEE. Trimming stripped 0 bases from V and 8 bases from J, with 17 bases between. The CDR3 runs to 16 residues. CDR3 sequence reads: CASSLGANFPLEKLFF. The CDR3 nucleotides are TGTGCCAGCAGCTTGGGGGCAAACTTCCCCCTAGAAAAACTGTTTTTT.

This clone was recorded a few times. The V gene is TRBV5-6, the J gene TRBJ2-1; D is ambiguous. V was cut by 4 bases and J by 7 bases, with 12 bases left in between. The CDR3 is 13 residues long. Germline V CDR1 and CDR2: SGHDT, YYEEEE. The CDR3 DNA reads TGTGCCAGCAGCCTGGGGTCCCGGAATGAGCAGTTCTTC. Its protein product is CASSLGSRNEQFF.

The chain couples TRBV19 to TRBJ2-7; 8 bases match TRBD1. Germline V gene sequence: CDR1 LNHDA, CDR2 SQIVND (reference sequence). The length of the CDR3 is 16 residues. The V gene end was trimmed by 8 bases and the J gene end by 3 bases; junction bases not matched to a gene: 15. The CDR3 DNA sequence: TGTGCCAGTTCGGACCCAGGGGGCGCCGGCGGCTACGAGCAGTACTTC. This encodes CASSDPGGAGGYEQYF. The full variable domain, with the rest looked up from reference TRBV19 and TRBJ2-7, is DGGITQSPKYLFRKEGQNVTLSCEQNLNHDAMYWYRQDPGQGLRLIYYSQIVNDFQKGDIAEGYSVSREKKESFPLTVTSAQKNPTAFYLCASSDPGGAGGYEQYFGPGTRLTVT.

This clone appeared once. This rearrangement joins TRBV10-3 to TRBJ2-1; 9 bases align to TRBD2. The CDR3 is made up of 16 amino acids. After removal of 0 bases from V and 7 bases from J, the junction contained 7 bases not matched to a gene. Germline values: CDR1 ENHRY, CDR2 SYGVKD. The CDR3 loop is CAISESLAGTGNEQFF. Here the CDR3 DNA reads TGTGCCATCAGTGAGTCACTAGCGGGTACAGGAAATGAGCAGTTCTTC.

The genes are TRBV27 and TRBJ1-4, with 7 bases matching TRBD1. Trimming at V came to 4 bases and at J to 11 bases, leaving 10 bases not matched to a gene. The CDR3 consists of 14 residues. Germline lookup yields CDR1 MNHEY and CDR2 SMNVEV (reference sequence). This CDR3 is CASSSYRGNGKLFF. In nucleotides, the CDR3 is TGTGCCAGCAGTTCTTACAGGGGCAACGGGAAACTGTTTTTT.

This sequence joins TRBV7-9 and TRBJ2-7, with D perhaps matching TRBD1 (6 bases). The germline V and J ends were trimmed by 5 bases and 0 bases, with 8 bases remaining between them. The CDR3 sequence is 13 residues long. The germline gives CDR1 SEHNR, CDR2 FQNEAQ (reference sequence). This CDR3 reads CASSIRGSYEQYF. CDR3 sequence (DNA): TGTGCCAGCAGCATCAGGGGCTCCTACGAGCAGTACTTC.